Here is one T cell receptor beta chain with its context. Its specificity is not known. The source of the sample is a study of cytomegalovirus exposure and HLA in healthy donors. The study's findings and limits: According to a subsequent analysis, TCR clusters identified in the first cohort showed a tendency to co-occur across the 100 to 150 validation repertoires. Reported performance of the classifier showed diagnosis of cytomegalovirus status with high specificity and sensitivity.

Profiled with immunoSEQ multiplex PCR; TCRdb holds only in-frame clones, not every one. In the table there are 190,000 or so clones, about four fifths of which are singletons. CDR1 and CDR2 (germline): SEHNR, FQNEAQ (reference sequence). This CDR3 is 15 amino acids long. Deletions cut 6 bases from V and 8 bases from J, with 22 bases between. The chain has TRBV7-9 and TRBJ1-1; D remains ambiguous. This TCR was sampled from a woman between 18 and 29 years old in good health and CMV-seropositive. The sequenced sample consisted of PBMCs. DNA of the CDR3: TGTGCCAGCAGTGGGCCTATTGGGTTCATATCGGAAGCTTTCTTT. Translating it yields CASSGPIGFISEAFF. Using reference TRBV7-9 and TRBJ1-1 for the parts outside the CDR3, the full variable domain is DTGVSQNPRHKITKRGQNVTFRCDPISEHNRLYWYRQTLGQGPEFLTYFQNEAQLEKSRLLSDRFSAERPKGSFSTLEIQRTEQGDSAMYLCASSGPIGFISEAFFGQGTRLTVV.